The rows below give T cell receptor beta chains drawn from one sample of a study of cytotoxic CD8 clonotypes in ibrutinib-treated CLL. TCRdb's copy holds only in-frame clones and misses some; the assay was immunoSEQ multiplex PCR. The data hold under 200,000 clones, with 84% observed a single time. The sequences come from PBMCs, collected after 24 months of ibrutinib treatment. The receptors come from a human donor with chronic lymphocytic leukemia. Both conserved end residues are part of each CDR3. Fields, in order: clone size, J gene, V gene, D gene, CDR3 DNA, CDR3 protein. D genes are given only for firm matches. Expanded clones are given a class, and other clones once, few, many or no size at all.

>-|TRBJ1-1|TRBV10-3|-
TGTGCCACCAACGAGGTTCGGGGTTTGGGCACTGAAGCTTTCTTT
CATNEVRGLGTEAFF
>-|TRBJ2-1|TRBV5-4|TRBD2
TGTGCCAGCAGCTTGTTTTCTGGCGGGAGCTCCCACAATGAGCAGTTCTTC
CASSLFSGGSSHNEQFF
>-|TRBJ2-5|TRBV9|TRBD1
TGTGCCAGCAGCGTAGGTCAGGGGGCGAGGGAGACCCAGTACTTC
CASSVGQGARETQYF
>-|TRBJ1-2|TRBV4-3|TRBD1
TGCGCCAGCAGCCAAGCTGTCTCCGGGACAGGGGTGACCGGCTACACCTTC
CASSQAVSGTGVTGYTF
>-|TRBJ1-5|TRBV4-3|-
TGCGCCAGCAGCCAAGAGGCCTGGGGTGATGGAAGCAATCAGCCCCAGCATTTT
CASSQEAWGDGSNQPQHF
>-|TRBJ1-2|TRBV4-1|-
TGCGCCAGCAGCCAAGTCCTCCATACGCCCAAGGACTATGGCTACACCTTC
CASSQVLHTPKDYGYTF
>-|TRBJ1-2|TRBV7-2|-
TGTGCCAGCAGCTTAGTAGGAGGGGATCATGGCTACACCTTC
CASSLVGGDHGYTF
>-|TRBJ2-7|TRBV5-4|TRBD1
TGTGCCAGCAGCTTTGACATCGGGACAGCCTACGAGCAGTACTTC
CASSFDIGTAYEQYF
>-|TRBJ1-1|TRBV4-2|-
TGTGCCAGCAGCGCACCGAAAGTTGATGGGAACACTGAAGCTTTCTTT
CASSAPKVDGNTEAFF
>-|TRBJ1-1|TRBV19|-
TGTGCCAGTAGTATAGCGCAGCAGGGGCCAACTGAAGCTTTCTTT
CASSIAQQGPTEAFF
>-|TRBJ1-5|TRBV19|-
TGTGCCAGTAGTAACCGGGACATTCATCAGCCCCAGCATTTT
CASSNRDIHQPQHF
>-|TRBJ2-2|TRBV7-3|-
TGTGCCAGCAGCTTAACGCTTACCTTCGAGAGGGGGGAGCTGTTTTTT
CASSLTLTFERGELFF
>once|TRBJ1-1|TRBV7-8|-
TGTGCCAGCAGCTTAAAGCGCACTGAAGCTTTCTTT
CASSLKRTEAFF
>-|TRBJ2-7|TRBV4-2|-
TGTGCCAGCAGCCTAACGAATGGGTACGAGCAGTACTTC
CASSLTNGYEQYF
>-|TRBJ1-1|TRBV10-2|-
TGCGCCAGCAGTGATCGACCCGAGACTGAAGCTTTCTTT
CASSDRPETEAFF
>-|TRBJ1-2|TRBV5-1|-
TGCGCCAGCAGGGACAGCAACCCCTATGGCTACACCTTC
CASRDSNPYGYTF
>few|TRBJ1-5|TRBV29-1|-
TGCAGCGTATATGTGGGGAGCAATCAGCCCCAGCATTTT
CSVYVGSNQPQHF
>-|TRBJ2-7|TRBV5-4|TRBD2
TGTGCCAGCAGCTTGGCCGTCGCGGGAGGGGCCTCCTACGAGCAGTACTTC
CASSLAVAGGASYEQYF
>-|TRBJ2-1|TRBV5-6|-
TGTGCCAGCAGCCGTGTCGGGACTCCTTACAATGAGCAGTTCTTC
CASSRVGTPYNEQFF
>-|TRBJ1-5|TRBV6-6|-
TGTGCCAGCAGTCCCTCGGGGCAGCAGCTTCCCCAGCATTTT
CASSPSGQQLPQHF
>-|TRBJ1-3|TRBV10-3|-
TGTGCCATCAGTGCAAGCTCTGGAAACACCATATATTTT
CAISASSGNTIYF
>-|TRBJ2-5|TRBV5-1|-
TGCGCCAGCAGCTTATTCCGTGACAGGGCGGGGGAGACCCAGTACTTC
CASSLFRDRAGETQYF
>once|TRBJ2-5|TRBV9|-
TGTGCCAGCAGCGTAAGACCGGACCAAGAGACCCAGTACTTC
CASSVRPDQETQYF
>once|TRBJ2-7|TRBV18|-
TGTGCCAGCTCGGGACCCGAGGGTTCCTACGAGCAGTACTTC
CASSGPEGSYEQYF
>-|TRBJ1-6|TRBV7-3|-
TGTGCCAGCAGCCCCTTGGGGGCGGTTAATTCACCCCTCCACTTT
CASSPLGAVNSPLHF
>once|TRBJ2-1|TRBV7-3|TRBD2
TGTGCCAGCAGCATACTAGCGGGGAAATCCAATGAGCAGTTCTTC
CASSILAGKSNEQFF
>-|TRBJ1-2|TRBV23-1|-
TGCGCCAGCAGTCAATCGGAAGAAGGGGGCTACACCTTC
CASSQSEEGGYTF
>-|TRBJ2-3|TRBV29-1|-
TGCAGCGTTGCTGGTATAGATACGCAGTATTTT
CSVAGIDTQYF
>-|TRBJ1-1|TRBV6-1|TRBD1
TGTGCCAGCAGTGCCTCAAAAGGTGGGCAGGGGGCCACTGAAGCTTTCTTT
CASSASKGGQGATEAFF
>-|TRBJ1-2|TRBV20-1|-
TGCAGTGCTAGTGTGGTGGATGGCTACACCTTC
CSASVVDGYTF
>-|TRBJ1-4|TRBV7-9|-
TGTGCCAGCAGCTTCCGAGGGACTAATGAAAAACTGTTTTTT
CASSFRGTNEKLFF